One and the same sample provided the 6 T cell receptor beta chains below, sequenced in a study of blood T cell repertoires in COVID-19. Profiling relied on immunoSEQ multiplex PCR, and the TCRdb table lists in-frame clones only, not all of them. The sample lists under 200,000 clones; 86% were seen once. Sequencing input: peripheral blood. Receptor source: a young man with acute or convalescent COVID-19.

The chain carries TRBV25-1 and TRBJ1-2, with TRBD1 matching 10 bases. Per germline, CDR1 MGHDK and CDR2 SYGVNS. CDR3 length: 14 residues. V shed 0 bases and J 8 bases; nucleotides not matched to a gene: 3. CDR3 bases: TGTGCCAGCAGTGAATATGACAGGGGGCGGGGCTACACCTTC. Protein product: CASSEYDRGRGYTF.

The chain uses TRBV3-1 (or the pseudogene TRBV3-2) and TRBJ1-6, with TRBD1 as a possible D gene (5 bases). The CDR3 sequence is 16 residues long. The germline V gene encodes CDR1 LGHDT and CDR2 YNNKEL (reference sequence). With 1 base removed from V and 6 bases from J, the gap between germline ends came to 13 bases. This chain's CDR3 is CASSQALSTANSPLHF. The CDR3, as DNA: TGTGCCAGCAGCCAAGCCCTCTCGACAGCTAATTCACCCCTCCACTTT.

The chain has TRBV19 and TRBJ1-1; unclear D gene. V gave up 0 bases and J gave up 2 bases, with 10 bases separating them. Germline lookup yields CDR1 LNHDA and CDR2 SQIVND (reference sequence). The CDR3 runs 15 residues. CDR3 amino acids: CASSIDRGTNTEAFF. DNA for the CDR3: TGTGCCAGTAGTATAGATCGGGGAACTAACACTGAAGCTTTCTTT.

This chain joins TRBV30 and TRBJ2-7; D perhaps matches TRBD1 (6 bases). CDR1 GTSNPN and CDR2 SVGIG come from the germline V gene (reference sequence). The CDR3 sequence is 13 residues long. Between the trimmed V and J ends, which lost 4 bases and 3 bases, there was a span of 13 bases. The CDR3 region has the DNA TGTGCCTGGACTTTGGGACATGGCTACGAGCAGTACTTC. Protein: CAWTLGHGYEQYF.

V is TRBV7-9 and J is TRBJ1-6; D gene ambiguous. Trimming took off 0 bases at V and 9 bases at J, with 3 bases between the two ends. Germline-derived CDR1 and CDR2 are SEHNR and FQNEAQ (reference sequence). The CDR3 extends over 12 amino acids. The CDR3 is CASSLAGSPLHF. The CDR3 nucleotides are TGTGCCAGCAGCTTAGCCGGTTCACCCCTCCACTTT.

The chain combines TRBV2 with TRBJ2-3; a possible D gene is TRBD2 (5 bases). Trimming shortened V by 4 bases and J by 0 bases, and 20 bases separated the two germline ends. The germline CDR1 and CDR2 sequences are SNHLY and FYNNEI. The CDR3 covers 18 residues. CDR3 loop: CASSVADYWTSSTDTQYF. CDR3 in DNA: TGTGCCAGCAGTGTAGCCGACTACTGGACTTCTAGCACAGATACGCAGTATTTT.